A single sample gave rise to the 30 T cell receptor beta chains below, sequenced in a study of shared clonotypes between healthy human individuals. The method was immunoSEQ multiplex PCR; TCRdb's version includes in-frame clones alone and lacks a portion of them. The data hold 2 million to 2.5 million clones, with approximately 94% observed a single time. The specimen sequenced was naive CD4+ T cells sorted from blood. Subset: CD45RA+ positively selected. Receptors were obtained from a man aged 18 to 29 in good health.

The rearrangement uses TRBV7-3 and TRBJ2-1; TRBD1 matches 7 bases. The CDR3 runs to 14 residues. V lost 4 bases to trimming and J lost 7 bases; unmatched junction nucleotides: 7. CDR1 and CDR2 (germline): SGHTA, FQGTGA. This CDR3 reads CASSYRGLKNEQFF. The CDR3 DNA reads TGTGCCAGCAGCTACAGGGGATTAAAAAATGAGCAGTTCTTC.

The chain uses TRBV4-1 and TRBJ1-5; 8 bases align to TRBD1. V dropped 6 bases and J dropped 0; count of bases not matched to a gene: 19. This CDR3 spans 20 amino acids. Germline values: CDR1 MGHRA, CDR2 YSYEKL. DNA of the CDR3: TGCGCCAGCAGTCGCAACCCCGGACAGGGAGGGCGGTATAGCAATCAGCCCCAGCATTTT. It specifies CASSRNPGQGGRYSNQPQHF.

This chain connects TRBV5-8 to TRBJ1-2; D is ambiguous. Germline V CDR1 and CDR2: SGHTS, YDEGEE. The CDR3 runs to 12 residues. Trimming removed 4 bases at V and 8 bases at J, with 12 bases between. As DNA, the CDR3 is TGTGCCAGCAGCCTAGACCTGGAAGGCTACACCTTC. This encodes CASSLDLEGYTF. The full variable domain, in which reference TRBV5-8 and TRBJ1-2 provide the parts outside the CDR3, is EAGVTQSPTHLIKTRGQQATLRCSPISGHTSVYWYQQALGLGLQFLLWYDEGEERNRGNFPPRFSGRQFPNYSSELNVNALELEDSALYLCASSLDLEGYTFGSGTRLTVV.

The chain uses TRBV5-4 and TRBJ2-5; a weak D match, TRBD1 (6 bases). Trimming left V 3 bases short and J 1 base short, with 13 bases between. Per the germline V gene, CDR1 is SGHNT and CDR2 is YYREEE (reference sequence). This CDR3 has 15 residues. The CDR3 here is CASSSVRGSQETQYF. The CDR3 nucleotides are TGTGCCAGCAGCTCAGTCAGGGGCTCCCAAGAGACCCAGTACTTC. The full variable domain, its missing parts supplied by reference TRBV5-4 and TRBJ2-5, is ETGVTQSPTHLIKTRGQQVTLRCSSQSGHNTVSWYQQALGQGPQFIFQYYREEENGRGNFPPRFSGLQFPNYSSELNVNALELDDSALYLCASSSVRGSQETQYFGPGTRLLVL.

J is TRBJ2-3 and V is TRBV6-5; maybe TRBD1 (6 bases). The CDR3 sequence is 14 residues long. The V end lost 8 bases, the J end lost 0 bases, and 12 bases lay between the germline ends. The germline CDR1 and CDR2 sequences are MNHEY and SVGAGI. CDR3 in DNA: TGTGCCAGCTGGGGCAGGGGTAGCACAGATACGCAGTATTTT. It translates to CASWGRGSTDTQYF.

The chain combines TRBV5-4 with TRBJ2-3; the D gene is possibly TRBD1 (6 bases). V lost 5 bases and J 3 bases, leaving 13 bases between the germline ends. Germline V gene lookup returns CDR1 SGHNT and CDR2 YYREEE (reference sequence). The CDR3 has 14 residues. CDR3 nucleotides: TGTGCCAGCAGACAATCCGGACAGACAGATACGCAGTATTTT. Translation: CASRQSGQTDTQYF.

The CDR3 region is CASSAGDGYTF. Written as DNA, the CDR3 is TGTGCCAGCAGTGCAGGGGATGGCTACACCTTC. The J gene is TRBJ1-2, the V gene TRBV2; maybe TRBD1 (6 bases). This CDR3 is built from 11 residues. Trimming removed 4 bases at V and 6 bases at J, with 6 bases between. Germline V CDR1 and CDR2: SNHLY, FYNNEI.

This chain links TRBV5-6 with TRBJ2-7; D is perhaps TRBD2 (5 bases). The V end was cut by 4 bases, the J end by 2 bases, with 19 bases between. The germline CDR1 and CDR2 sequences are SGHDT and YYEEEE. CDR3 size: 16 residues. The CDR3 sequence: CASSPSGRSKTYEQYF. CDR3 nucleotides: TGTGCCAGCAGCCCAAGCGGTCGCAGCAAAACCTACGAGCAGTACTTC.

Note on this clone: The same CDR3 can be traced to other DNA sequences in this sample. The chain links TRBV18 to TRBJ2-7; 10 bases are shared with TRBD1. The V and J ends lost 3 bases and 2 bases, in that order; junction bases with no gene match: 4. The germline gives CDR1 KGHSH, CDR2 LQKENI. This CDR3 has 15 amino acids. CDR3 bases: TGTGCCAGCTCACCTCCCGGACAGGGGGCCTACGAGCAGTACTTC. As protein: CASSPPGQGAYEQYF.

The chain carries TRBV18 and TRBJ2-2, with 7 bases fitting TRBD2. This CDR3 is 15 amino acids long. Germline V gene sequence: CDR1 KGHSH, CDR2 LQKENI. Unmatched junction bases numbered 6, after V lost 5 bases and J lost 3 bases. The CDR3 here is CASSSRGEDTGELFF. DNA for the CDR3: TGTGCCAGCTCATCCCGGGGGGAAGACACCGGGGAGCTGTTTTTT.

The chain carries TRBV10-3 and TRBJ2-1; 10 bases are shared with TRBD2. The germline V gene has CDR1 ENHRY and CDR2 SYGVKD. The length of the CDR3 is 17 residues. The V and J ends lost 6 bases and 7 bases, in that order; junction bases with no gene match: 15. CDR3 amino acids: CAIRRGAGTSEPNEQFF. DNA of the CDR3: TGTGCCATCAGACGGGGGGCCGGGACTAGCGAACCTAATGAGCAGTTCTTC.

J is TRBJ2-2 and V is TRBV5-4, with D perhaps matching TRBD1 (6 bases). V was shortened by 0 bases and J by 2 bases, with 14 bases between the two germline ends. This CDR3 spans 17 amino acids. Germline-derived CDR1 and CDR2 are SGHNT and YYREEE (reference sequence). CDR3 DNA sequence: TGTGCCAGCAGCTTGGTGGGGTCCGGGACAAACACCGGGGAGCTGTTTTTT. Translation: CASSLVGSGTNTGELFF.

The V gene is TRBV30, the J gene TRBJ2-5, with 10 positions matching TRBD2. Losses at the gene ends were 3 bases for V and 5 bases for J; bases not matched to a gene: 9. In germline, CDR1 is GTSNPN, CDR2 SVGIG (reference sequence). The CDR3 runs to 15 residues. The CDR3 loop is CAWSMGLAGAETQYF. CDR3 sequence (DNA): TGTGCCTGGAGCATGGGGCTAGCGGGGGCCGAGACCCAGTACTTC.

About this clone itself: The sample holds other DNA sequences that translate to the same CDR3. V and J are TRBV19 and TRBJ2-2, with a weak D call TRBD1 (5 bases). CDR3 size: 14 residues. Trimming took 3 bases from V and 1 from J, leaving 6 bases between them. Germline CDR1 is LNHDA and CDR2 is SQIVND (reference sequence). CDR3 residues: CASSITGNTGELFF. CDR3 DNA: TGTGCCAGTAGTATCACAGGGAACACCGGGGAGCTGTTTTTT.

The genes are TRBV5-4 and TRBJ2-1, with D hard to call. The CDR3 is 12 residues long. V was trimmed by 1 base and J by 8 bases, leaving 7 bases between them. Germline V gene lookup returns CDR1 SGHNT and CDR2 YYREEE (reference sequence). CDR3 sequence (DNA): TGTGCCAGCAGCTTGATTGGGGATGAGCAGTTCTTC. Its protein is CASSLIGDEQFF.

Here the CDR3 reads CASSRENGLATGELFF. DNA of the CDR3: TGCGCCAGCAGTCGCGAGAATGGACTAGCAACCGGGGAGCTGTTTTTT. The rearrangement links TRBV5-1 to TRBJ2-2, with TRBD2 matching over 8 bases. The CDR3 sequence is 16 residues long. Losses at the gene ends were 5 bases for V and 5 bases for J; bases not matched to a gene: 11. Per germline, CDR1 SGHRS and CDR2 YFSETQ. Combining the CDR3 with reference TRBV5-1 and TRBJ2-2 gives the whole variable domain KAGVTQTPRYLIKTRGQQVTLSCSPISGHRSVSWYQQTPGQGLQFLFEYFSETQRNKGNFPGRFSGRQFSNSRSEMNVSTLELGDSALYLCASSRENGLATGELFFGEGSRLTVL.

Here the CDR3 DNA reads TGCGCCAGCAGGAATCGATCCGGCAATGAGCAGTTCTTC. This translates into CASRNRSGNEQFF. The V gene is TRBV5-1, the J gene TRBJ2-1; D unresolved. CDR3 length: 13 residues. The germline CDR1 and CDR2 sequences are SGHRS and YFSETQ. V was clipped by 5 bases and J by 6 bases, with 12 bases between them. The full variable domain, completed using reference TRBV5-1 and TRBJ2-1, is KAGVTQTPRYLIKTRGQQVTLSCSPISGHRSVSWYQQTPGQGLQFLFEYFSETQRNKGNFPGRFSGRQFSNSRSEMNVSTLELGDSALYLCASRNRSGNEQFFGPGTRLTVL.

This rearrangement joins TRBV2 to TRBJ2-5; D is undetermined. V dropped 4 bases and J dropped 3 bases, with 9 bases sitting between them. Germline V lookup: CDR1 SNHLY, CDR2 FYNNEI. The CDR3 extends over 13 amino acids. In nucleotides, the CDR3 is TGTGCCAGCAGTGTGGGCGGTAAAGAGACCCAGTACTTC. Encoded protein: CASSVGGKETQYF.

The rearrangement uses TRBV5-6 and TRBJ2-2, with D possibly TRBD1 on 5 matching bases. The germline V gene encodes CDR1 SGHDT and CDR2 YYEEEE. CDR3 length equals 15 residues. V gave up 1 base and J gave up 0 bases, with 7 bases separating them. The CDR3 region is CASSLSRANTGELFF. The CDR3 DNA reads as TGTGCCAGCAGCTTGTCCAGGGCGAACACCGGGGAGCTGTTTTTT.

The chain uses TRBV6-5 and TRBJ1-1; D unclear. This CDR3 comprises 14 residues. Trimming cost V 5 bases and J 9 bases, with 19 bases left between them. CDR1 and CDR2 from the germline V gene are MNHEY and SVGAGI. CDR3 in DNA: TGTGCCAGCAGTCCCCGGGTAGAGGGCGGGCAAGCTTTCTTT. It translates to CASSPRVEGGQAFF.

The gene calls are TRBV29-1 and TRBJ2-3; no clear D. V was trimmed by 5 bases and J by 3 bases, leaving 12 bases between them. This CDR3 region has 13 residues. In germline, CDR1 is SQVTM, CDR2 ANQGSEA. The CDR3 region is CSVNRAPTDTQYF. CDR3 coding DNA: TGCAGCGTTAATCGAGCACCGACAGATACGCAGTATTTT.

The chain has TRBV2 and TRBJ1-2; D uncertain. Germline-derived CDR1 and CDR2 are SNHLY and FYNNEI. Trimming took off 5 bases at V and 8 bases at J, with 15 bases between the two ends. The CDR3 is 13 amino acids. The CDR3 loop reads CASSSDGMGGYTF. The CDR3 DNA reads as TGTGCCAGCAGTTCCGACGGAATGGGGGGCTACACCTTC. Variable domain in full (rest from reference TRBV2 and TRBJ1-2): EPEVTQTPSHQVTQMGQEVILRCVPISNHLYFYWYRQILGQKVEFLVSFYNNEISEKSEIFDDQFSVERPDGSNFTLKIRSTKLEDSAMYFCASSSDGMGGYTFGSGTRLTVV.

The chain combines TRBV27 with TRBJ2-7, with TRBD2 matching 7 bases. The V gene's germline CDR1 is MNHEY and CDR2 SMNVEV (reference sequence). After removal of 7 bases from V and 6 bases from J, the junction contained 18 bases not matched to a gene. CDR3 size: 16 residues. DNA of the CDR3: TGTGCCAGCAACCGATCGGGGGGATCCTTCTCTGGCGAGCAGTACTTC. Translating gives CASNRSGGSFSGEQYF.

DNA of the CDR3: TGTGCCAGCAGTCTTAGACGGTGGGGGACTTCTCTGCCCCAGCATTTT. Translating gives CASSLRRWGTSLPQHF. This chain uses TRBV28 with TRBJ1-5, with a possible D match to TRBD1 (5 bases). Germline-derived CDR1 and CDR2 are MDHEN and SYDVKM. CDR3 length: 16 residues. V was trimmed by 5 bases and J by 9 bases, leaving 23 bases between them. Drawing the rest from reference TRBV28 and TRBJ1-5, the complete variable domain is DVKVTQSSRYLVKRTGEKVFLECVQDMDHENMFWYRQDPGLGLRLIYFSYDVKMKEKGDIPEGYSVSREKKERFSLILESASTNQTSMYLCASSLRRWGTSLPQHFGDGTRLSIL.

V is TRBV18 and J is TRBJ1-1; D may be TRBD1 (6 bases). The CDR3 runs 16 residues. The germline CDR1 and CDR2 sequences are KGHSH and LQKENI. V shed 0 bases and J shed 2 bases, with 13 bases lying between them. CDR3 in amino acids: CASSPPGTPQNTEAFF. The CDR3 region has the DNA TGTGCCAGCTCACCACCGGGGACACCACAAAACACTGAAGCTTTCTTT.

The genes are TRBV6-6 and TRBJ1-5; 9 bases map to TRBD1. The germline V gene encodes CDR1 MNHNY and CDR2 SVGAGI (reference sequence). This CDR3 is 15 amino acids long. V dropped 7 bases and J dropped 6; count of bases not matched to a gene: 10. The CDR3 sequence is CASTSADRGSQPQHF. For the CDR3, the DNA is TGTGCCAGCACCTCGGCGGACAGGGGTTCTCAGCCCCAGCATTTT.

The chain uses TRBV25-1 and TRBJ1-6; D perhaps matches TRBD1 (5 bases). The CDR3 extends over 15 amino acids. CDR1 MGHDK and CDR2 SYGVNS come from the germline V gene. Deletions cut 4 bases from V and 7 bases from J, with 14 bases between. CDR3 in DNA: TGTGCCAGCAGTGCGCAATGGGGGGGGAATTCACCCCTCCACTTT. Protein product: CASSAQWGGNSPLHF.

For this clone: A junction end diverges from the germline sequence, so it may reflect a read error. The chain links TRBV6-6 to TRBJ2-7; 8 nucleotides line up with TRBD1. Per the germline V gene, CDR1 is MNHNY and CDR2 is SVGAGI (reference sequence). The length of the CDR3 is 14 residues. CDR3 sequence reads: CASTPGGVSHEQYF. The CDR3 DNA reads TGTGCCAGCACTCCAGGGGGCGTCTCCCACGAGCAGTACTTC.

J is TRBJ1-2 and V is TRBV28; D is uncertain. Germline CDR1 reads MDHEN; CDR2 reads SYDVKM. This CDR3 is built from 17 residues. Trimming took off 5 bases at V and 5 bases at J, with 24 bases between the two ends. DNA for the CDR3: TGTGCCAGCAGTCTTATCCCCTCCGGATTTTTCTCTTATGGCTACACCTTC. Translation: CASSLIPSGFFSYGYTF.

The V and J genes are TRBV28 and TRBJ1-4, with D perhaps TRBD1 (6 bases). V was clipped by 7 bases and J by 7 bases, with 13 bases between them. The length of the CDR3 is 13 residues. Germline V gene lookup returns CDR1 MDHEN and CDR2 SYDVKM. The DNA for the CDR3 is TGTGCCAGCATCGGGGGCGCGGTTGAAAAACTGTTTTTT. The encoded protein is CASIGGAVEKLFF.